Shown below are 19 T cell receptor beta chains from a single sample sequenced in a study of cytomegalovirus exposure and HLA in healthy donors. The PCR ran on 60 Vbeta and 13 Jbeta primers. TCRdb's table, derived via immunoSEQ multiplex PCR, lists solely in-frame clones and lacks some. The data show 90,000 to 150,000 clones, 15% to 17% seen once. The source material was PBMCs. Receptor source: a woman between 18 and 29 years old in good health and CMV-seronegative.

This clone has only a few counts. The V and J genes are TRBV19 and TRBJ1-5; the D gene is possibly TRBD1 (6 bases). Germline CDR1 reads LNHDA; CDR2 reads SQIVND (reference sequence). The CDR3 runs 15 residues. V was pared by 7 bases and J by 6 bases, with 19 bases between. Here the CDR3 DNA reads TGTGCCAGTACCATAACTGGGGGCGCGGGTCAGCCCCAGCATTTT. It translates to CASTITGGAGQPQHF.

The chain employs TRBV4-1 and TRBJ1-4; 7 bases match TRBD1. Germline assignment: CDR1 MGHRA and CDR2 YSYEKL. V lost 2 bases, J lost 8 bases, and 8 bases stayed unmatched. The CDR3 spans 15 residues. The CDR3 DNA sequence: TGCGCCAGCAGCCAACTCCGAGGGGGCGGGGAAAAACTGTTTTTT. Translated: CASSQLRGGGEKLFF.

CDR3 in amino acids: CASSFWGRPDGYTF. CDR3 DNA sequence: TGTGCCAGCAGCTTTTGGGGGCGCCCGGATGGCTACACCTTC. The chain uses TRBV5-5 and TRBJ1-2; possible D gene TRBD1, 6 bases. The ends were cut back, 2 bases at V and 6 bases at J, with 14 bases in the middle. The germline V gene has CDR1 SGHKS and CDR2 YYEKEE (reference sequence). This CDR3 region has 14 residues.

DNA of the CDR3: TGTGCCAGCAGGGGGACTAGCGGGAGCGCCTCCTACGAGCAGTACTTC. It is translated as CASRGTSGSASYEQYF. This chain joins TRBV2 and TRBJ2-7; 14 nucleotides match TRBD2. Germline trimming cut 6 bases from V and 0 bases from J; bases unmatched to any gene: 4. Germline loops: CDR1 SNHLY, CDR2 FYNNEI. The CDR3 spans 16 residues.

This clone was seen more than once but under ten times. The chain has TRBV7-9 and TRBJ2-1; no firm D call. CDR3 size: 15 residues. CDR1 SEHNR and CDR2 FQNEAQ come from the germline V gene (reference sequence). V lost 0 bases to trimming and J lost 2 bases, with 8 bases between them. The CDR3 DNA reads TGTGCCAGCAGCTTAGCGGGCTCGCCCTACAATGAGCAGTTCTTC. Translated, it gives CASSLAGSPYNEQFF. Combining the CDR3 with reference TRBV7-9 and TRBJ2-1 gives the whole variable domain DTGVSQNPRHKITKRGQNVTFRCDPISEHNRLYWYRQTLGQGPEFLTYFQNEAQLEKSRLLSDRFSAERPKGSFSTLEIQRTEQGDSAMYLCASSLAGSPYNEQFFGPGTRLTVL.

This CDR3 is CASSLSGRDSAYF. In DNA, the CDR3 is TGTGCCAGCAGCTTATCGGGAAGGGACTCGGCGTACTTC. The chain links TRBV7-9 to TRBJ2-7, with D perhaps matching TRBD2 (6 bases). Trimming took 2 bases from V and 12 from J, leaving 17 bases between them. Germline-derived CDR1 and CDR2 are SEHNR and FQNEAQ (reference sequence). The CDR3 is 13 residues long.

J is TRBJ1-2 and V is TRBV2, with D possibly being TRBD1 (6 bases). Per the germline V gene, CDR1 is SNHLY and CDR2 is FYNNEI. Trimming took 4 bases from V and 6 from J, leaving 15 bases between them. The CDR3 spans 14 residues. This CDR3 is CASSAAGTFNGYTF. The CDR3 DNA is TGTGCCAGCAGTGCCGCTGGGACATTTAATGGCTACACCTTC.

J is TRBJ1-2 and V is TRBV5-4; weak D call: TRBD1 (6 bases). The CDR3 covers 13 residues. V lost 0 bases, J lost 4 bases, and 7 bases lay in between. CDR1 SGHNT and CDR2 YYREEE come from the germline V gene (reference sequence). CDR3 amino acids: CASSLEGGYGYTF. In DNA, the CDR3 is TGTGCCAGCAGCTTGGAAGGGGGCTATGGCTACACCTTC.

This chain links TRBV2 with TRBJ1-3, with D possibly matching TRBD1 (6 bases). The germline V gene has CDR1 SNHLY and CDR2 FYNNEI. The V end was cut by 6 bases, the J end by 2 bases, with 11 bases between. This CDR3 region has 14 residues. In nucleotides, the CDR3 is TGTGCCAGCAGGGTCGGGGGGCCTGGAAACACCATATATTTT. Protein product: CASRVGGPGNTIYF.

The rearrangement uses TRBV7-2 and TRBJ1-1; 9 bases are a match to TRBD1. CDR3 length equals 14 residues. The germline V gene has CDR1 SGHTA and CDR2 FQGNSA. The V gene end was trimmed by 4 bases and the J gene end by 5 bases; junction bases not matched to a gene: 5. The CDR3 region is CASSSTGGRTEAFF. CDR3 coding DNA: TGTGCCAGCAGCTCCACAGGGGGCCGAACTGAAGCTTTCTTT.

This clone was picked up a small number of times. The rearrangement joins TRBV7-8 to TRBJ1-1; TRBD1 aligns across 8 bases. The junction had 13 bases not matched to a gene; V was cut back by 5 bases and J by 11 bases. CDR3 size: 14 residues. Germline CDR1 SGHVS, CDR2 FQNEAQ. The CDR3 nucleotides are TGTGCCAGCAGCACCCGGGACAGGACCGAAGGGGCTTTCTTT. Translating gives CASSTRDRTEGAFF.

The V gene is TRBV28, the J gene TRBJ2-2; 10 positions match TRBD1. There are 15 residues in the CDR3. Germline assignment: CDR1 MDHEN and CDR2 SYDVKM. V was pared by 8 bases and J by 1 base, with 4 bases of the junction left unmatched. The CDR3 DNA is TGTGCCAGCCGACGGACAGGGGGGAACACCGGGGAGCTGTTTTTT. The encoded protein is CASRRTGGNTGELFF.

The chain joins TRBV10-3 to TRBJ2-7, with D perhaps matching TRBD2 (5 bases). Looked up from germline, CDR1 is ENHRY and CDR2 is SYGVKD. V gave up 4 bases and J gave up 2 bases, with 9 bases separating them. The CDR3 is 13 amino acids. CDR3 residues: CAISVLEAYEQYF. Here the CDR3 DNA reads TGTGCCATCAGTGTACTAGAGGCCTACGAGCAGTACTTC.

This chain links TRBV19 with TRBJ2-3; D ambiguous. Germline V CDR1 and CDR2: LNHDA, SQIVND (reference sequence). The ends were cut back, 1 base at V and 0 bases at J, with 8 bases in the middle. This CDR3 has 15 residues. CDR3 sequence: CASSIGERSTDTQYF. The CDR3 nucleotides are TGTGCCAGTAGTATAGGTGAGCGTAGCACAGATACGCAGTATTTT.

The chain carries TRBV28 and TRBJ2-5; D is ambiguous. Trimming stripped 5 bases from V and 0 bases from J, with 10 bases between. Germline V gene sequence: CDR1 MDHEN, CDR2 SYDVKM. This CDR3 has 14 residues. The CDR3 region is CASSVLRYQETQYF. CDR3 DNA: TGTGCCAGCAGTGTATTGCGTTACCAAGAGACCCAGTACTTC.

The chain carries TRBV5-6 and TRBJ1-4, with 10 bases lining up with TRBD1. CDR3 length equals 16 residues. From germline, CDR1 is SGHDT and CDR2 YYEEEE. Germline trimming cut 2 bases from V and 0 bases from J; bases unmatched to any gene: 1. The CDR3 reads CASSFGTGATNEKLFF. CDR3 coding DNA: TGTGCCAGCAGCTTCGGGACAGGGGCAACTAATGAAAAACTGTTTTTT.

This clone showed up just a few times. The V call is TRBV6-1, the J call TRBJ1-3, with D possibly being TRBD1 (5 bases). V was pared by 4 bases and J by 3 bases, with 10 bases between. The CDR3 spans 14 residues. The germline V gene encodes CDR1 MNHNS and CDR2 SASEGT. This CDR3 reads CASSGGEGGNTIYF. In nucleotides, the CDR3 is TGTGCCAGCAGTGGGGGGGAAGGTGGAAACACCATATATTTT.

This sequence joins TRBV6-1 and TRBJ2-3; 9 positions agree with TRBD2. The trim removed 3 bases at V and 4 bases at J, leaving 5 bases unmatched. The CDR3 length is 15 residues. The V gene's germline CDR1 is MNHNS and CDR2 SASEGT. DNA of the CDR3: TGTGCCAGCAGTGATACAGCGGGGGGTTCAGATACGCAGTATTTT. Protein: CASSDTAGGSDTQYF.

The CDR3 DNA follows: TGTGCCATCAGGCGTACTAGAGATAGTGGGGATGAGCAGTTCTTC. This encodes CAIRRTRDSGDEQFF. This chain links TRBV10-3 with TRBJ2-1; maybe TRBD2 (5 bases). The CDR3 is 15 residues long. With 6 bases removed from V and 8 bases from J, the gap between germline ends came to 20 bases. The germline V gene has CDR1 ENHRY and CDR2 SYGVKD.